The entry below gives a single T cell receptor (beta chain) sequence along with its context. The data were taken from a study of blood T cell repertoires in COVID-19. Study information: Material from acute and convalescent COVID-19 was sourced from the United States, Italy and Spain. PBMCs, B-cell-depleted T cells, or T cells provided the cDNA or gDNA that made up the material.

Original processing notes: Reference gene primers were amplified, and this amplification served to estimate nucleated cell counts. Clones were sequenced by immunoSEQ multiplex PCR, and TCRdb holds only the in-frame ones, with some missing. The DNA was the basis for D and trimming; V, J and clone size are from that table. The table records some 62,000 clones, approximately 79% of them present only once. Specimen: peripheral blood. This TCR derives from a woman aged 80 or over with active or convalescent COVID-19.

DNA for the CDR3: TGTGCCAGTAGTAGTACCGGGACAGGGGTAATTATCTATGGCTACACCTTC. Its translation: CASSSTGTGVIIYGYTF. The chain couples TRBV19 to TRBJ1-2; 10 bases fit TRBD1. The CDR3 is made up of 17 amino acids. With V trimmed by 4 bases and J by 4 bases, 12 bases remained unmatched. Germline loops: CDR1 LNHDA, CDR2 SQIVND (reference sequence).